The 4 T cell receptor beta chains below come from one sample, sequenced in a study of T cells in Graves' hyperthyroidism and ophthalmopathy. Researchers amplified the TCR beta CDR3 regions from RNA transcripts. The TCR CDR3 first-round RT-PCR relied on the HTBI primer set. TCRdb redid the calling of the multiplex PCR reads with MiXCR, one entry per CDR3 protein. The sample lists 300,000 to 400,000 distinct CDR3 sequences; approximately 17% were seen once. Sequenced input: blood. The receptors stem from a man aged 18 to 29 with Graves' ophthalmopathy.

This sequence joins TRBV25-1 and TRBJ1-1; a weak D match, TRBD1 (5 bases). The germline gives CDR1 MGHDK, CDR2 SYGVNS. Trimming removed 7 bases from V and 4 bases from J, with 13 bases in between. CDR3 length equals 13 residues. The CDR3: CASNGARPTEAFF. The DNA for the CDR3 is TGTGCCAGCAATGGGGCGCGGCCCACTGAAGCTTTCTTT. Drawing the rest from reference TRBV25-1 and TRBJ1-1, the complete variable domain is EADIYQTPRYLVIGTGKKITLECSQTMGHDKMYWYQQDPGMELHLIHYSYGVNSTEKGDLSSESTVSRIRTEHFPLTLESARPSHTSQYLCASNGARPTEAFFGQGTRLTVV.

Note on this clonotype: A junction boundary mismatches the germline segment, possibly from a read error. The rearrangement joins TRBV2 to TRBJ2-1, with 9 bases fitting TRBD1. Germline V gives CDR1 SNHLY, CDR2 FYNNEI. The CDR3 is 14 amino acids. Here the CDR3 DNA reads TGCGCCAGCAACCCCGGGACAGGGAGCAATGAGCAGTTCTTC. The encoded protein is CASNPGTGSNEQFF.

This clonotype was recorded many times. The J gene is TRBJ2-7, the V gene TRBV6-1; no definite D call. V was cut by 9 bases and J by 5 bases, with 20 bases left in between. Germline V gives CDR1 MNHNS, CDR2 SASEGT. CDR3 size: 14 residues. CDR3 residues: CASGAHAAPDEQYF. CDR3 coding DNA: TGTGCCAGTGGAGCCCATGCCGCCCCGGACGAGCAGTACTTC.

The chain carries TRBV7-2 and TRBJ1-6; no definite D call. The V end lost 1 base, the J end lost 9 bases, and 10 bases lay between the germline ends. The CDR3 totals 14 residues. CDR1 is SGHTA, CDR2 FQGNSA, per germline. CDR3 residues: CASSLEGRRSPLHF. The DNA for the CDR3 is TGTGCCAGCAGCTTAGAGGGAAGACGTTCACCCCTCCACTTT.